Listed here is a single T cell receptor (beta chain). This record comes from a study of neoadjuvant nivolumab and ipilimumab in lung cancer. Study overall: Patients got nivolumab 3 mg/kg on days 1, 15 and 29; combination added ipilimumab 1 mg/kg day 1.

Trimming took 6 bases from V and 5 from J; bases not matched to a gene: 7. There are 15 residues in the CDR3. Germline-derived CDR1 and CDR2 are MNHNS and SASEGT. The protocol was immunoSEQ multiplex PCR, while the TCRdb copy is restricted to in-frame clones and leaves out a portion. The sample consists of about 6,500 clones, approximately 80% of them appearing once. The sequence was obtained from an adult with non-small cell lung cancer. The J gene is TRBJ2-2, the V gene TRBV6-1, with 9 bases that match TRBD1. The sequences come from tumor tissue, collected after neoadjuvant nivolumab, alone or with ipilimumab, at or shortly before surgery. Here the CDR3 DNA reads TGTGCCAGCAGGGGAGGACAGGGGTGGACCGGGGAGCTGTTTTTT. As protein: CASRGGQGWTGELFF.